A single sample gave rise to the 16 T cell receptor beta chains below, sequenced in a study of tumor and adjacent non-tumor tissue in lung cancer. A modified ARM-PCR protocol with three rounds of nested PCR amplified TCRbeta. TCRdb fed the multiplex PCR reads into MiXCR, producing one record per CDR3 protein. The data hold under 150,000 distinct CDR3 sequences, with around 60% observed a single time. No cell sorting was done before RNA was extracted from the tissue. The sequenced material came from lung tumor tissue. The receptor set was obtained from a man aged 60 to 69 with small cell lung cancer.

A remark on this clonotype: This may arise from a read error, as a much more abundant clone is one base away. The CDR3 loop reads CASSYDGNVQYF. CDR3 DNA: TGTGCCAGCAGTTACGACGGAAACGTTCAGTACTTC. This rearrangement joins TRBV6-5 to TRBJ2-4; unclear D gene. This CDR3 spans 12 amino acids. CDR1 and CDR2 from the germline V gene are MNHEY and SVGAGI.

As concerns this clonotype: Sequence at one end of the junction differs from germline and may be a read error. V usage is TRBV11-2 and J usage is TRBJ2-2; D may be TRBD2 (5 bases). Germline V lookup: CDR1 SGHAT, CDR2 FQNNGV. The CDR3 extends over 15 amino acids. CDR3 in amino acids: CDSSPLDGDTGELVF. The CDR3, as DNA: TGTGACAGCAGCCCCCTAGATGGAGACACCGGGGAGCTGGTTTTT.

This clonotype showed up many times. The genes are TRBV29-1 and TRBJ2-1; 7 bases are shared with TRBD2. The germline CDR1 and CDR2 sequences are SQVTM and ANQGSEA. The CDR3 extends over 14 amino acids. With 6 bases clipped from V and 5 bases from J, the junction kept 10 bases outside the gene matches. The chain's CDR3 is CSVAVAGRHNEQFF. The DNA for the CDR3 is TGCAGCGTGGCTGTAGCGGGCCGCCACAATGAGCAGTTCTTC.

Note on this clonotype: This sequence may be a read error, since a much larger clone differs from it by one base. The chain combines TRBV4-2 with TRBJ2-7; 9 positions match TRBD1. This CDR3 is built from 14 residues. Germline loops: CDR1 LGHNA, CDR2 YNFKEQ. J gave up 6 bases and V 2 bases, and 5 bases lay outside the gene matches. The CDR3 DNA follows: TGTGCCAGCAGCCAACAGGGACAGGGAGGCGAGCAGTACTTC. The encoded protein is CASSQQGQGGEQYF.

About this clonotype: This clone may be a read error of a much larger clone one base away. The V and J genes are TRBV5-4 and TRBJ2-1; TRBD2 is a possible D gene (6 bases). The CDR3 sequence is 12 residues long. The germline CDR1 and CDR2 sequences are SGHNT and YYREEE (reference sequence). V was trimmed by 2 bases and J by 6 bases, leaving 6 bases between them. This chain's CDR3 is CASSLAGNEQFF. The CDR3 DNA reads as TGTGCCAGCAGCTTAGCGGGCAATGAGCAGTTCTTC.

A word on this clonotype: Likely a read error: the CDR3 ends without its conserved phenylalanine or tryptophan. V is TRBV6-2 or TRBV6-3 and J is TRBJ2-2; TRBD2 is a possible D gene (5 bases). The germline V gene encodes CDR1 MNHEY and CDR2 SVGEGT. Trimming removed 7 bases at V and 6 bases at J, with 9 bases between. The CDR3 extends over 12 amino acids. In nucleotides, the CDR3 is TGTGCCAGCATTTCACTAGCCGGGGAGCTGTTTCTT. This translates into CASISLAGELFL.

A note on this clonotype: The CDR3 does not end in the conserved phenylalanine or tryptophan, so this is likely a read error. The genes are TRBV11-2 and TRBJ2-1; D remains unclear. Germline-derived CDR1 and CDR2 are SGHAT and FQNNGV. This CDR3 region has 14 residues. Here the CDR3 reads CASSLYSARNDQFL. In DNA form, the CDR3 reads TGTGCCAGCAGCTTATATTCCGCGCGCAATGACCAGTTCTTA.

The chain uses TRBV20-1 and TRBJ2-3; D might be TRBD2 (6 bases). The CDR3 runs to 15 residues. The germline V gene has CDR1 DFQATT and CDR2 SNEGSKA (reference sequence). The V gene lost 6 bases and the J gene lost 3 bases, with 19 bases spanning the gap. The CDR3 is CSAHPPGRDTDTQYF. The DNA for the CDR3 is TGCAGTGCCCACCCCCCGGGGCGGGATACAGATACGCAGTATTTT.

As concerns this clonotype: This may be a read error, as it is one base from a much larger clone. The V call is TRBV12-3 or TRBV12-4, the J call TRBJ1-6; D perhaps matches TRBD1 (5 bases). V dropped 8 bases and J dropped 7 bases, with 15 bases sitting between them. The CDR3 spans 14 residues. The CDR3 region has the DNA TGTGCCAGCGGTCTCAGGGACTGGAATTCACCCCTCCACTTT. Protein: CASGLRDWNSPLHF.

In regard to this clonotype: It may be a read error: a sequence one base away is much more abundant. V and J are TRBV7-9 and TRBJ2-5; tentatively, D is TRBD1 or TRBD2 (5 bases each). This CDR3 contains 14 residues. Germline V CDR1 and CDR2: SEHNR, FQNEAQ (reference sequence). The CDR3 region has the DNA TGTACCAGCAGCTTGTGGGGGAGCGGAGAGACCCAGTACTTC. It yields the protein CTSSLWGSGETQYF. The full variable domain, in which reference TRBV7-9 and TRBJ2-5 provide the parts outside the CDR3, is DTGVSQNPRHKITKRGQNVTFRCDPISEHNRLYWYRQTLGQGPEFLTYFQNEAQLEKSRLLSDRFSAERPKGSFSTLEIQRTEQGDSAMYLCTSSLWGSGETQYFGPGTRLLVL.

Concerning this clonotype itself: One end of the junction does not line up with germline, which may come from a read error. J is TRBJ2-3 and V is TRBV11-2; D unresolved. This CDR3 is 15 amino acids long. CDR1 is SGHAT, CDR2 FQNNGV, per germline. CDR3: CASSLGISKSDSQYF. CDR3 nucleotides: TGTGCCAGCAGCTTAGGTATTAGCAAATCAGATTCGCAGTATTTT.

Remarks on this clonotype: One junction end does not reproduce the germline sequence, and a read error may be involved. The genes are TRBV11-2 and TRBJ2-1; perhaps TRBD2 as D (5 bases). The CDR3 consists of 13 residues. CDR1 is SGHAT, CDR2 FQNNGV, per germline. The chain's CDR3 is CTSSYVAREGQFF. DNA for the CDR3: TGTACCAGCAGCTATGTAGCGAGAGAAGGGCAGTTCTTC.

With regard to this clonotype: An end of the junction does not agree with germline; a read error may underlie this. This chain links TRBV6-1 with TRBJ2-4; the match to TRBD1 covers 7 bases. CDR1 and CDR2 (germline): MNHNS, SASEGT. The length of the CDR3 is 13 residues. The CDR3 loop is CAGSVRGHNFQYF. The CDR3, as DNA: TGTGCCGGCAGTGTGAGGGGGCATAACTTTCAGTACTTC.

Comments on this clonotype: A much bigger clone sits one base away, suggesting this may be a read error. The genes are TRBV5-6 and TRBJ2-1, with D tentatively TRBD2 (6 bases). The CDR3 covers 15 residues. V gave up 0 bases and J gave up 6 bases, with 13 bases separating them. CDR1 is SGHDT and CDR2 is YYEEEE in the germline V gene. CDR3 sequence: CASSLVASVGNEQFF. DNA for the CDR3: TGTGCCAGCAGCTTGGTGGCTAGCGTGGGCAATGAGCAGTTCTTC.

As to this clonotype: A junction end diverges from the germline sequence, so it may reflect a read error. The chain combines TRBV5-1 with TRBJ2-3; 9 bases align to TRBD2. CDR1 is SGHRS, CDR2 YFSETQ, per germline. The CDR3 is 13 residues long. The CDR3 here is CASGNQREDTQYF. The DNA of the CDR3 is TGCGCCAGCGGCAATCAGCGGGAGGATACGCAATATTTT. Together with reference TRBV5-1 and TRBJ2-3, the CDR3 gives the full variable domain: KAGVTQTPRYLIKTRGQQVTLSCSPISGHRSVSWYQQTPGQGLQFLFEYFSETQRNKGNFPGRFSGRQFSNSRSEMNVSTLELGDSALYLCASGNQREDTQYFGPGTRLTVL.

This clonotype was seen only once. This chain uses TRBV20-1 with TRBJ1-1; possibly TRBD1 for D (5 bases). The CDR3 extends over 13 amino acids. Germline V lookup: CDR1 DFQATT, CDR2 SNEGSKA (reference sequence). V was cut by 8 bases and J by 3 bases, with 16 bases left in between. In DNA form, the CDR3 reads TGCAGTACGTGGGGGGTTATGTACACTGAAGCTTTCTTT. Encoded protein: CSTWGVMYTEAFF.